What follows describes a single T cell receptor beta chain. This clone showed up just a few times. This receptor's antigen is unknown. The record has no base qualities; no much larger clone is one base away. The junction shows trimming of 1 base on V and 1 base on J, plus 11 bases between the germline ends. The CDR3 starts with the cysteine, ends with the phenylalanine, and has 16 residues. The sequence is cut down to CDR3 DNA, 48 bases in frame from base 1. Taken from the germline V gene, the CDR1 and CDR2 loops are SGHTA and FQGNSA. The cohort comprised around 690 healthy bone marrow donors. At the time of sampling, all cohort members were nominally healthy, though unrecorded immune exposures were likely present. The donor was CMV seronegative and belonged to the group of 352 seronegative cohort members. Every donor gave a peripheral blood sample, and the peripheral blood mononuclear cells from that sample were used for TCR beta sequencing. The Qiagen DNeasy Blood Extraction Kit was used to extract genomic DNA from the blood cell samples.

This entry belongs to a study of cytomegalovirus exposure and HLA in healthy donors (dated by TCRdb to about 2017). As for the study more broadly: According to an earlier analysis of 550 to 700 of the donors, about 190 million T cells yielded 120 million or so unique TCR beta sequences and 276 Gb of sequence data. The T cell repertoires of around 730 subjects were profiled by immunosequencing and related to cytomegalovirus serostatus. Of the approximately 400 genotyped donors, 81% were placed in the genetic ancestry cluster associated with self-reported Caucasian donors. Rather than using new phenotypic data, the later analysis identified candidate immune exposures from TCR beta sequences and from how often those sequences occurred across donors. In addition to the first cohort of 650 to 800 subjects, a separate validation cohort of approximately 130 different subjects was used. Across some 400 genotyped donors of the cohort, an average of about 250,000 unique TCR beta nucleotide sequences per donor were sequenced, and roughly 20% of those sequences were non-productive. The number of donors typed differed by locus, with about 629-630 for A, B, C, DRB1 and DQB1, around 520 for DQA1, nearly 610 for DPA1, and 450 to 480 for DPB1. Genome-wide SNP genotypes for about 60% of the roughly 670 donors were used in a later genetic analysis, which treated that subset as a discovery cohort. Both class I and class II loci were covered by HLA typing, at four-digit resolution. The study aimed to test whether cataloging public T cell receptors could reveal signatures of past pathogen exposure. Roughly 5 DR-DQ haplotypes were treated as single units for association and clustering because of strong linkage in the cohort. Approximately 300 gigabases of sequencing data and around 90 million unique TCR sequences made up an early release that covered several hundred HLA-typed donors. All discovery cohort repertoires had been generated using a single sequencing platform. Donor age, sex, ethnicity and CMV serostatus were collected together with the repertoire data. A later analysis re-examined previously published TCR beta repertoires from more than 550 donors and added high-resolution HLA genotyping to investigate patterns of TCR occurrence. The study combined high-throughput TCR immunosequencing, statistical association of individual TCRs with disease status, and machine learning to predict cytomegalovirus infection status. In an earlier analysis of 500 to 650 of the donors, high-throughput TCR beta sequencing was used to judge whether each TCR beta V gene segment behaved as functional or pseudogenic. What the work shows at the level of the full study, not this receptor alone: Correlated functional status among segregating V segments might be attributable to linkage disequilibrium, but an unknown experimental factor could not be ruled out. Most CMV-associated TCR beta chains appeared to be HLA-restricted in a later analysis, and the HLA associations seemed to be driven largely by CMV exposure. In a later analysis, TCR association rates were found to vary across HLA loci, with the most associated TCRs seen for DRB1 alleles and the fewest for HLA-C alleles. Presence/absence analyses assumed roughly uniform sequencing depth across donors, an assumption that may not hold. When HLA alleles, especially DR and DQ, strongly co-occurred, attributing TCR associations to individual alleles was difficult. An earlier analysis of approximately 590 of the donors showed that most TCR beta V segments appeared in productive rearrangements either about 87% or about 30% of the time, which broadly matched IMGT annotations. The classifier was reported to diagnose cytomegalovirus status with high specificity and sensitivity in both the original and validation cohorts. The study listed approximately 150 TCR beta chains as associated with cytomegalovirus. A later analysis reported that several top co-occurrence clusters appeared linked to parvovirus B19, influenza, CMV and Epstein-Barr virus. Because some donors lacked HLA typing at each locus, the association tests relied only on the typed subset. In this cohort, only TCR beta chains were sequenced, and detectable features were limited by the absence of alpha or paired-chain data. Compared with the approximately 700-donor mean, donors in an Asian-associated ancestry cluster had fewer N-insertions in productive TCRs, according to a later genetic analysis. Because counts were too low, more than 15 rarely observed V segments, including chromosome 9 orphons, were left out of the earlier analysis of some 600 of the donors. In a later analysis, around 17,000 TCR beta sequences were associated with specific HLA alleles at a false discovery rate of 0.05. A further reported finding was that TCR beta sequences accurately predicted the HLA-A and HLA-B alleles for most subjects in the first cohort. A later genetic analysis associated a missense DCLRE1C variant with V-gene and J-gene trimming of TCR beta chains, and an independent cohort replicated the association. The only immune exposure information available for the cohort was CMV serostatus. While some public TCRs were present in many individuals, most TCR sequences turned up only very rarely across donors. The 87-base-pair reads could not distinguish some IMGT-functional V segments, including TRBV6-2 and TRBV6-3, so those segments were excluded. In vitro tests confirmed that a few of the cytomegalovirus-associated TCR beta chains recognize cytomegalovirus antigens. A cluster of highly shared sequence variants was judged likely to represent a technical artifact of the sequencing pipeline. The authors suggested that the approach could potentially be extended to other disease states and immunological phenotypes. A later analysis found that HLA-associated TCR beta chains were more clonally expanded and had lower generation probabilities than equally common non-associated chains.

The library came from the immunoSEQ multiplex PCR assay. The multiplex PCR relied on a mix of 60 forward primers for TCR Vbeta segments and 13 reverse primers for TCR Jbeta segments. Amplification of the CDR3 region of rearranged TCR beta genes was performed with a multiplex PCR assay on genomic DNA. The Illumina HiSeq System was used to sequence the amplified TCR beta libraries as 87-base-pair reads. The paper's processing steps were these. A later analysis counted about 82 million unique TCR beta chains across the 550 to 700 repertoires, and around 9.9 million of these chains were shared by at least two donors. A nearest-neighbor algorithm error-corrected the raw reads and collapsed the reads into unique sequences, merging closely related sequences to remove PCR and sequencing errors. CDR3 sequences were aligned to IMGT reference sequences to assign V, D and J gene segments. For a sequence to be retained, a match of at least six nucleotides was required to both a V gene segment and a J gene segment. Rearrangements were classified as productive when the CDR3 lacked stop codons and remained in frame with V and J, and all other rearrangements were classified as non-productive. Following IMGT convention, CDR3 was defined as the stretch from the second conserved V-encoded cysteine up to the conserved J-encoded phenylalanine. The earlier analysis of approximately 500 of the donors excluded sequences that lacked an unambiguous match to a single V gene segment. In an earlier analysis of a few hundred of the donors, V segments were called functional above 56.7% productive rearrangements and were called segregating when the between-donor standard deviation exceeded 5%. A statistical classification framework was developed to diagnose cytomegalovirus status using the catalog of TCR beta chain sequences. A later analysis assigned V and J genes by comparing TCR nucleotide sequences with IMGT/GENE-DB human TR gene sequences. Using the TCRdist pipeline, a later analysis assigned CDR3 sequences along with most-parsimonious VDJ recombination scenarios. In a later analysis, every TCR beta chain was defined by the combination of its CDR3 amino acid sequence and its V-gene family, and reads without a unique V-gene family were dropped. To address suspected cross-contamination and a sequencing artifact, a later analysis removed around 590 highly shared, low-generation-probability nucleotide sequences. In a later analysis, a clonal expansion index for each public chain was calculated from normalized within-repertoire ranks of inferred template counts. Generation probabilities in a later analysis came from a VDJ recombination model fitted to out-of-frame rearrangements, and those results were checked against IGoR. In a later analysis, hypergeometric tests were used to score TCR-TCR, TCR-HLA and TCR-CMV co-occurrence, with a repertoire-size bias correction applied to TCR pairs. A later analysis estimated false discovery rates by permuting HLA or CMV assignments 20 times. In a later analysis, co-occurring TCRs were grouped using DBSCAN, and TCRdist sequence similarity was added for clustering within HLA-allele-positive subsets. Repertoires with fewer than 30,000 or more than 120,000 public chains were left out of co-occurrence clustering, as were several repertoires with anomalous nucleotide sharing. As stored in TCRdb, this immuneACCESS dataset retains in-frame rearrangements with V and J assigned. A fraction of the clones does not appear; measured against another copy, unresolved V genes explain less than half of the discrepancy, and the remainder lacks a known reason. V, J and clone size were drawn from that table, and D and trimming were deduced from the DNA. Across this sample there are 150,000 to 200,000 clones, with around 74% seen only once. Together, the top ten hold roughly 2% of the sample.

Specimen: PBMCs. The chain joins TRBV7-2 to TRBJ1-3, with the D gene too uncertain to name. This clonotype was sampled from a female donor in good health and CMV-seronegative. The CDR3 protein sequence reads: CASSLVSSGSGNTIYF. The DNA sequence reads TGTGCCAGCAGCTTAGTTTCGTCGGGGTCTGGAAACACCATATATTTT.